This T cell receptor (beta chain) was sequenced during a study of OX40 agonist ivuxolimab in advanced cancers. Whole-study context: The diagnoses of dose-escalation patients were hepatocellular carcinoma, melanoma, renal cell or head and neck cancer.

Sequenced by immunoSEQ multiplex PCR; TCRdb stores in-frame clones only, minus some. The table lists more than 50,000 clones, approximately 80% of them singletons. With 0 bases removed from V and 4 bases from J, the gap between germline ends came to 21 bases. This CDR3 region has 18 residues. The sequence was obtained from an adult with an advanced solid tumor such as melanoma, head and neck, liver or kidney cancer. The material was CD4+ or CD8+ T cells sorted from blood, obtained in a trial of the OX40 agonist ivuxolimab. This rearrangement joins TRBV23-1 to TRBJ2-5, with a possible D match to TRBD1 (6 bases). TRBV23-1 is an ORF, and what it does is uncertain. CDR3 protein: CASSQSFVTGTLRETQYF. CDR3 DNA sequence: TGCGCCAGCAGTCAATCGTTTGTGACGGGGACACTCCGAGAGACCCAGTACTTC.